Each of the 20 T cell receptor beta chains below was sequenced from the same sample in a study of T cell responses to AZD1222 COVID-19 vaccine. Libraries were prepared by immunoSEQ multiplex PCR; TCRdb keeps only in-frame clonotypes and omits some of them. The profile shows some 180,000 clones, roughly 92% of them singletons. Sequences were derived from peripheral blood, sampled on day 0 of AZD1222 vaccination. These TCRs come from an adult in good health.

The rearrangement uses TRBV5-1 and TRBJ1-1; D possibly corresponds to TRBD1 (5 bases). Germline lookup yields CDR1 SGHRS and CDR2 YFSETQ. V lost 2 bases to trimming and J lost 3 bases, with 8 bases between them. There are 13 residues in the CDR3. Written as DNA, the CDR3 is TGCGCCAGCAGCTTACAGGAGGACACTGAAGCTTTCTTT. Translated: CASSLQEDTEAFF.

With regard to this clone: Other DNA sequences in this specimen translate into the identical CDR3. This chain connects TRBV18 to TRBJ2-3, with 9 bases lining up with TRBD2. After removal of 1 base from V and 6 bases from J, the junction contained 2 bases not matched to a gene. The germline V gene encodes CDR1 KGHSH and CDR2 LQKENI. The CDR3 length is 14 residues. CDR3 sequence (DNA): TGTGCCAGCTCACCACTAGCGGGAGCGGATACGCAGTATTTT. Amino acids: CASSPLAGADTQYF.

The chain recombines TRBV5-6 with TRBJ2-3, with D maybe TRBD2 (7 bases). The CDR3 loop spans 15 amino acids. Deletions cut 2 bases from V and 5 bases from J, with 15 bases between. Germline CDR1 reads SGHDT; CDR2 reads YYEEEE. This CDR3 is CASSFGGGAKDTQYF. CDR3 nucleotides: TGTGCCAGCAGCTTTGGAGGGGGGGCCAAAGATACGCAGTATTTT.

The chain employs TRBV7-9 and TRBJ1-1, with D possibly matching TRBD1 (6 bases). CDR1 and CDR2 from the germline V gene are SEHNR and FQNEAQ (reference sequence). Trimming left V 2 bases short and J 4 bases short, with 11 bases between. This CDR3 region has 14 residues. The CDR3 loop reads CASSLQGGGTEAFF. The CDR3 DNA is TGTGCCAGCAGCTTACAAGGGGGGGGCACTGAAGCTTTCTTT.

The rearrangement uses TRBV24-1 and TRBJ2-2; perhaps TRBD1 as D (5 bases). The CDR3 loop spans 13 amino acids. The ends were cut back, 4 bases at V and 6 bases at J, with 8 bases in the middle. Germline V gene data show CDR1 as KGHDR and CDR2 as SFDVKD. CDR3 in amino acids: CATSEAGPGELFF. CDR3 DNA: TGTGCCACCAGTGAGGCAGGGCCCGGGGAGCTGTTTTTT.

The CDR3 nucleotides read TGTGCCAGCTCACTGGACAGAATGAACGAGCAGTTCTTC. Encoded protein: CASSLDRMNEQFF. The V and J genes are TRBV27 and TRBJ2-1; possible D gene TRBD1, 6 bases. CDR1 is MNHEY and CDR2 is SMNVEV in the germline V gene (reference sequence). CDR3 length: 13 amino acids. V lost 8 bases, J lost 10 bases, and 18 bases lay in between.

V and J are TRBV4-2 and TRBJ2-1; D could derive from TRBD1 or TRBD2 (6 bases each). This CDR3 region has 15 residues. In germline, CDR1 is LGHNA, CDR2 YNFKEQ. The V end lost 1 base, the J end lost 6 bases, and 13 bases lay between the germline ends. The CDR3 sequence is CASSQGPGAGNEQFF. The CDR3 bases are TGTGCCAGCAGCCAAGGGCCGGGGGCGGGCAATGAGCAGTTCTTC.

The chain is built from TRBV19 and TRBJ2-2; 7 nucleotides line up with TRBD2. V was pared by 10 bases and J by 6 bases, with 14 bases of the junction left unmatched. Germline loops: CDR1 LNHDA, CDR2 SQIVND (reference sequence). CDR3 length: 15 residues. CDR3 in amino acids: CATSSGGGTAGELFF. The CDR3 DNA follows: TGTGCCACCTCAAGTGGGGGGGGAACCGCCGGGGAGCTGTTTTTT.

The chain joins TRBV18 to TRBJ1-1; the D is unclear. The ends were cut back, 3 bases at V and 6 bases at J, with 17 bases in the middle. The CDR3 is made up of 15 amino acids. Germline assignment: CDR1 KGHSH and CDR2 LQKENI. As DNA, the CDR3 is TGTGCCAGCTCACCCCCCGGGAGGGAACACGCTGAAGCTTTCTTT. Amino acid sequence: CASSPPGREHAEAFF.

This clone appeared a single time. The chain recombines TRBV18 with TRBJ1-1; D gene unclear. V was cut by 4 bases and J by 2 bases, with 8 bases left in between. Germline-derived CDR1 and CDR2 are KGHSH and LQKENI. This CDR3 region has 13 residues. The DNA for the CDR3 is TGTGCCAGCTCACAGACGATAAACACTGAAGCTTTCTTT. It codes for CASSQTINTEAFF.

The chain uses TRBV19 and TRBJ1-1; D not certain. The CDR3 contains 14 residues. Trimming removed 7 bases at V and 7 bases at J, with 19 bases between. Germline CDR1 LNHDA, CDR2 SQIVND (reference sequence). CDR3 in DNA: TGTGCCAGTACCCTCCCGGGAAGGGTCAGTGAAGCTTTCTTT. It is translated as CASTLPGRVSEAFF.

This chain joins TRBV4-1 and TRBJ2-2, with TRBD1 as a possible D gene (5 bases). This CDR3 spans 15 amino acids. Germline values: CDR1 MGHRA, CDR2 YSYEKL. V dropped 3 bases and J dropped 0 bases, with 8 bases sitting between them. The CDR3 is CASSQGLANTGELFF. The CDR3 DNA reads TGCGCCAGCAGCCAGGGGCTAGCGAACACCGGGGAGCTGTTTTTT.

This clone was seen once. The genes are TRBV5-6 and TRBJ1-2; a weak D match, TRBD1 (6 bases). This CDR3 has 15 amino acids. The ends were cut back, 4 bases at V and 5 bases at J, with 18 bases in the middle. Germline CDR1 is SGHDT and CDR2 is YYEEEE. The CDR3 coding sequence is TGTGCCAGCAGCCGAGGGGACCTAGGGGGATATGGCTACACCTTC. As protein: CASSRGDLGGYGYTF.

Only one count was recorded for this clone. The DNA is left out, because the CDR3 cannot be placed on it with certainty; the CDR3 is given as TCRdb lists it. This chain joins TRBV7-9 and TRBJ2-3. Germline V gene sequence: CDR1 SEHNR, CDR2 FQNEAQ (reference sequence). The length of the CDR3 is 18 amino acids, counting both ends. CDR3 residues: CASTGGGRLDFGPDTQYF.

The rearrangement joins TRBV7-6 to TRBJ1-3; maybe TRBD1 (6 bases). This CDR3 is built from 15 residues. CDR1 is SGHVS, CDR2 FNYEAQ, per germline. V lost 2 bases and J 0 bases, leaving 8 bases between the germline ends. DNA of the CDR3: TGTGCCAGCAGCTTAAGACAGGTCTCTGGAAACACCATATATTTT. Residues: CASSLRQVSGNTIYF.

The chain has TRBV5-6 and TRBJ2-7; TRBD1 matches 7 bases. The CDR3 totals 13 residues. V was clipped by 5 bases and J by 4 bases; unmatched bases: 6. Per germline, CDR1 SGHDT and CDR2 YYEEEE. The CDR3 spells CASSSGQTYEQYF. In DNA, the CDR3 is TGTGCCAGCAGTTCGGGACAGACGTACGAGCAGTACTTC.

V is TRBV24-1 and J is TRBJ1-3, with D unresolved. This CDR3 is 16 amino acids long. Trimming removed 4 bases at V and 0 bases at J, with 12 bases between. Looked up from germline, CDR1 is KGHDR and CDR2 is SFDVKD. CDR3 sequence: CATSEDAGGSGNTIYF. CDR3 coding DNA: TGTGCCACCAGTGAGGATGCCGGCGGCTCTGGAAACACCATATATTTT.

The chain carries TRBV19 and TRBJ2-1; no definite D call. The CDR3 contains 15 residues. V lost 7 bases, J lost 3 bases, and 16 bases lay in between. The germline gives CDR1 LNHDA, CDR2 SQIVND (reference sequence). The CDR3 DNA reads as TGTGCCAGTACCCCCTCGTTGAGTCTCTACAATGAGCAGTTCTTC. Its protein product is CASTPSLSLYNEQFF. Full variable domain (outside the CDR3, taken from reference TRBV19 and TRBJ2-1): DGGITQSPKYLFRKEGQNVTLSCEQNLNHDAMYWYRQDPGQGLRLIYYSQIVNDFQKGDIAEGYSVSREKKESFPLTVTSAQKNPTAFYLCASTPSLSLYNEQFFGPGTRLTVL.

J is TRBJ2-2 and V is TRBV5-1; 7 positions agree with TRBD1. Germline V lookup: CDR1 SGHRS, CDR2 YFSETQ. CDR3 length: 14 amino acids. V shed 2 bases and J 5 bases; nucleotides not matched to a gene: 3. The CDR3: CASSLRGRTGELFF. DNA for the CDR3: TGCGCCAGCAGCTTAAGGGGGCGAACCGGGGAGCTGTTTTTT. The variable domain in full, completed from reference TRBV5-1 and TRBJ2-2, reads KAGVTQTPRYLIKTRGQQVTLSCSPISGHRSVSWYQQTPGQGLQFLFEYFSETQRNKGNFPGRFSGRQFSNSRSEMNVSTLELGDSALYLCASSLRGRTGELFFGEGSRLTVL.

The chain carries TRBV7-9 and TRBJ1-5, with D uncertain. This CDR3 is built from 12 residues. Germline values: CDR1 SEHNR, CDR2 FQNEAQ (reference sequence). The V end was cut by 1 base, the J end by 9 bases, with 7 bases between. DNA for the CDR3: TGTGCCAGCAGCTTAGGCGGGAGGCCCCAGCATTTT. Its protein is CASSLGGRPQHF.